Listed here are 27 T cell receptor beta chains from one sample, sequenced in a study of cytomegalovirus exposure and HLA in healthy donors. In the PCR, 60 Vbeta and 13 Jbeta primers were used. Libraries were prepared by immunoSEQ multiplex PCR; TCRdb keeps only in-frame clonotypes and omits some of them. The sample comprises some 120,000 clones, roughly 80% of which are singletons, and approximately 1.2% rests with the top ten. Sequenced sample: PBMCs. These receptors originate from a man in his fifties or sixties in good health and CMV-seronegative.

The chain links TRBV6-1 to TRBJ2-1; 9 positions match TRBD2. There are 19 residues in the CDR3. V trimming: 1 base; J trimming: 0 bases; junction bases outside the gene matches: 10. Germline CDR1 and CDR2: MNHNS and SASEGT. The CDR3 DNA reads TGTGCCAGCAGTGAAGAAGCTAGCGGGGTTTTTAGCTCCTACAATGAGCAGTTCTTC. It yields the protein CASSEEASGVFSSYNEQFF.

The chain recombines TRBV7-9 with TRBJ2-7, with 8 bases fitting TRBD1. The CDR3 sequence is 14 residues long. CDR1 and CDR2 from the germline V gene are SEHNR and FQNEAQ (reference sequence). V was pared by 3 bases and J by 6 bases, with 7 bases of the junction left unmatched. As DNA, the CDR3 is TGTGCCAGCAGCTTCGGAAGGACAGGGACCGAGCAGTACTTC. Protein product: CASSFGRTGTEQYF.

This chain joins TRBV19 and TRBJ2-1, with TRBD2 matching 8 bases. J was trimmed by 2 bases and V by 1 base; bases with no gene match: 1. Germline V CDR1 and CDR2: LNHDA, SQIVND (reference sequence). The CDR3 length is 15 residues. CDR3 DNA: TGTGCCAGTAGTATAGGGGGACTAGCCTACAATGAGCAGTTCTTC. Translation: CASSIGGLAYNEQFF.

Only a few counts were recorded for this clone. The chain employs TRBV29-1 and TRBJ2-7, with 7 nucleotides matching TRBD1. Trimming at V came to 4 bases and at J to 2 bases, leaving 5 bases not matched to a gene. Germline V gene data show CDR1 as SQVTM and CDR2 as ANQGSEA. The CDR3 totals 13 residues. The CDR3 DNA reads TGCAGCGTTGTGTTCACAGGGGCCTACGAGCAGTACTTC. Protein sequence: CSVVFTGAYEQYF.

The rearrangement joins TRBV12-2 to TRBJ2-1; the D call of TRBD2 is as the table states it, not checked on the DNA. TRBV12-2 is labeled a pseudogene. The CDR3 has 16 residues. In DNA, the CDR3 is TGTGCAAGTCGCTACCCGACTAGCGGGGCCTACAGTGAGCAGTTCTTC. Its translation is CASRYPTSGAYSEQFF.

This rearrangement joins TRBV11-2 to TRBJ2-5; 11 bases match TRBD2. The V and J ends lost 1 base and 2 bases, in that order; junction bases with no gene match: 0. This CDR3 contains 15 residues. Germline loops: CDR1 SGHAT, CDR2 FQNNGV. DNA for the CDR3: TGTGCCAGCAGCTTAGGACTAGCGGGACAAGAGACCCAGTACTTC. Its translation is CASSLGLAGQETQYF.

The rearrangement uses TRBV19 and TRBJ2-3, with TRBD2 matching over 7 bases. Germline-derived CDR1 and CDR2 are LNHDA and SQIVND (reference sequence). Trimming cost V 2 bases and J 2 bases; bases outside gene matches: 7. The CDR3 consists of 16 residues. This CDR3 is CASSISSGANTDTQYF. The CDR3 nucleotides read TGTGCCAGTAGTATATCCAGCGGGGCTAACACAGATACGCAGTATTTT.

The rearrangement links TRBV27 to TRBJ2-7; 10 nucleotides align to TRBD2. The CDR3 contains 13 residues. J gave up 5 bases and V 10 bases, and 8 bases lay outside the gene matches. From germline, CDR1 is MNHEY and CDR2 SMNVEV (reference sequence). CDR3 coding DNA: TGTGCCACCTCTAGGACTAGCGGAGACGAGCAGTACTTC. It is translated as CATSRTSGDEQYF.

This rearrangement joins TRBV7-9 to TRBJ2-1; TRBD1 matches 10 bases. Unmatched junction bases numbered 3, after V lost 4 bases and J lost 9 bases. This CDR3 region has 13 residues. CDR1 and CDR2 (germline): SEHNR, FQNEAQ (reference sequence). The CDR3, as DNA: TGTGCCAGCAGCTACCGGGACAGGGGTGAGCAGTTCTTC. Amino acid sequence: CASSYRDRGEQFF.

V is TRBV27 and J is TRBJ2-5; D is uncertain. The CDR3 spans 13 residues. The V and J ends lost 5 bases and 4 bases respectively, with 11 bases between them. Germline CDR1 MNHEY, CDR2 SMNVEV (reference sequence). CDR3 region: CASSPRRRETQYF. DNA of the CDR3: TGTGCCAGCAGTCCCCGACGGAGAGAGACCCAGTACTTC.

The V and J genes are TRBV29-1 and TRBJ2-3; D might be TRBD2 (8 bases). The CDR3 covers 16 residues. Germline CDR1 and CDR2: SQVTM and ANQGSEA. V lost 7 bases, J lost 6 bases, and 26 bases lay in between. The CDR3 loop reads CSAPGQPGTSMDTQYF. The CDR3 DNA sequence: TGCAGCGCCCCGGGACAGCCCGGGACTAGTATGGATACGCAGTATTTT.

The chain uses TRBV28 and TRBJ2-1, with 11 nucleotides matching TRBD2. Germline V gene sequence: CDR1 MDHEN, CDR2 SYDVKM. The J segment lost 4 bases and the V segment lost 10 bases, leaving 6 bases of the junction unmatched. The CDR3 runs to 14 residues. CDR3 bases: TGTGCCACATCAACTAGCGGGAGTTACAATGAGCAGTTCTTC. This sequence encodes CATSTSGSYNEQFF. The full variable domain, rest sourced from reference TRBV28 and TRBJ2-1, is DVKVTQSSRYLVKRTGEKVFLECVQDMDHENMFWYRQDPGLGLRLIYFSYDVKMKEKGDIPEGYSVSREKKERFSLILESASTNQTSMYLCATSTSGSYNEQFFGPGTRLTVL.

This sequence joins TRBV9 and TRBJ1-1; D gene ambiguous. V lost 4 bases and J lost 1, with 5 bases in between. Germline V gives CDR1 SGDLS, CDR2 YYNGEE. This CDR3 contains 12 residues. The CDR3 nucleotides read TGTGCCAGCAGCACGGGGAACACTGAAGCTTTCTTT. Translation: CASSTGNTEAFF. The variable domain in full, with the rest retrieved from reference TRBV9 and TRBJ1-1, is DSGVTQTPKHLITATGQRVTLRCSPRSGDLSVYWYQQSLDQGLQFLIQYYNGEERAKGNILERFSAQQFPDLHSELNLSSLELGDSALYFCASSTGNTEAFFGQGTRLTVV.

The rearrangement links TRBV7-9 to TRBJ2-3, with unresolved D. CDR3 length: 12 residues. Germline values: CDR1 SEHNR, CDR2 FQNEAQ (reference sequence). V was clipped by 3 bases and J by 2 bases, with 3 bases between them. CDR3 sequence (DNA): TGTGCCAGCAGCTTCAACACAGATACGCAGTATTTT. Encoded protein: CASSFNTDTQYF.

The CDR3 is CASSLEWSGSFYNEQFF. The CDR3 DNA reads TGTGCCAGCAGCTTAGAGTGGAGCGGGAGTTTCTACAATGAGCAGTTCTTC. The chain links TRBV7-8 to TRBJ2-1, with 8 bases identical to TRBD2. Germline V gene data show CDR1 as SGHVS and CDR2 as FQNEAQ. V was clipped by 1 base and J by 3 bases; unmatched bases: 8. This CDR3 comprises 17 residues.

The rearrangement uses TRBV5-8 and TRBJ2-1; the D is unclear. Germline CDR1 is SGHTS and CDR2 is YDEGEE. The CDR3 runs 15 residues. V was shortened by 4 bases and J by 0 bases, with 11 bases between the two germline ends. In nucleotides, the CDR3 is TGTGCCAGCAGCAGAGGCTCTAGCTCCTACAATGAGCAGTTCTTC. Encoded protein: CASSRGSSSYNEQFF.

The V gene is TRBV28, the J gene TRBJ1-4; 7 nucleotides line up with TRBD1. Trimming removed 6 bases from V and 6 bases from J; junction bases left unmatched: 4. The CDR3 runs 13 residues. Germline V gives CDR1 MDHEN, CDR2 SYDVKM. CDR3 nucleotides: TGTGCCAGCAGGACAGGGCTAGATGAAAAACTGTTTTTT. Translating gives CASRTGLDEKLFF.

The rearrangement uses TRBV11-2 and TRBJ2-5, with D possibly TRBD1 on 6 matching bases. Germline V gene data show CDR1 as SGHAT and CDR2 as FQNNGV. This CDR3 has 17 residues. V lost 7 bases and J 2 bases, leaving 23 bases between the germline ends. CDR3 sequence reads: CASTPLGAGTLQETQYF. The CDR3 DNA reads TGTGCCAGCACCCCCCTGGGGGCCGGGACACTTCAAGAGACCCAGTACTTC.

The chain is built from TRBV6-4 and TRBJ1-2; D perhaps matches TRBD1 (6 bases). This CDR3 is built from 13 residues. Germline lookup yields CDR1 MRHNA and CDR2 SNTAGT. V lost 6 bases to trimming and J lost 8 bases, with 16 bases between them. The CDR3 DNA follows: TGTGCCAGCAGCCTGGACAGTTTAGGCGGCTACACCTTC. This translates into CASSLDSLGGYTF.

The chain combines TRBV11-1 with TRBJ1-1; D perhaps matches TRBD1 (5 bases). V lost 6 bases and J lost 5, with 13 bases in between. This CDR3 has 13 amino acids. The germline gives CDR1 SGHAT, CDR2 FQDESV (reference sequence). In nucleotides, the CDR3 is TGTGCCAGCAGTTTAAGTGGGGGGACTGAAGCTTTCTTT. It translates to CASSLSGGTEAFF.

As to this clone: Germline and junction disagree at one end, which may indicate a read error. The CDR3 nucleotides are TGTGCCACCAGCAGAGCCGGGACTAGCGGGGGGAATGGGCAGTTCTTC. Its protein is CATSRAGTSGGNGQFF. This chain links TRBV15 with TRBJ2-1; the match to TRBD2 covers 15 bases. The CDR3 extends over 16 amino acids. Germline loops: CDR1 LNHNV, CDR2 YYDKDF (reference sequence).

On this clone: At one end the junction does not follow the germline gene, possibly because of a read error. V is TRBV30 and J is TRBJ2-3, with TRBD2 matching 9 bases. This CDR3 has 14 residues. Per germline, CDR1 GTSNPN and CDR2 SVGIG (reference sequence). This CDR3 is CAWSYGLAISTHDF. The CDR3 DNA sequence: TGTGCCTGGAGTTATGGACTAGCGATCAGCACACATGATTTT. Full variable domain (outside the CDR3, taken from reference TRBV30 and TRBJ2-3): SQTIHQWPATLVQPVGSPLSLECTVEGTSNPNLYWYRQAAGRGLQLLFYSVGIGQISSEVPQNLSASRPQDRQFILSSKKLLLSDSGFYLCAWSYGLAISTHDFGPGTRLTVL.

The chain carries TRBV7-6 and TRBJ2-7, with 7 bases that match TRBD2. Unmatched junction bases numbered 5, after V lost 1 base and J lost 2 bases. This CDR3 has 15 amino acids. The germline gives CDR1 SGHVS, CDR2 FNYEAQ. The CDR3 loop reads CASSLGLAGAYEQYF. CDR3 coding DNA: TGTGCCAGCAGCTTAGGACTAGCTGGGGCCTACGAGCAGTACTTC.

This chain joins TRBV5-1 and TRBJ2-7, with D tentatively TRBD1 (6 bases). The V gene's germline CDR1 is SGHRS and CDR2 YFSETQ. The CDR3 extends over 15 amino acids. V lost 4 bases to trimming and J lost 5 bases, with 19 bases between them. The DNA of the CDR3 is TGCGCCAGCAGCACCACAGGGAATATGATCCACGAGCAGTACTTC. It is translated as CASSTTGNMIHEQYF.

The chain is built from TRBV20-1 and TRBJ2-3, with D unclear. V was shortened by 6 bases and J by 4 bases, with 8 bases between the two germline ends. The CDR3 is 11 residues long. The germline CDR1 and CDR2 sequences are DFQATT and SNEGSKA (reference sequence). The CDR3, as DNA: TGCAGTGCGCGCCCGGCAGATACGCAGTATTTT. Encoded protein: CSARPADTQYF.

This chain connects TRBV4-1 to TRBJ2-1; TRBD2 matches at 10 bases. V shed 4 bases and J 8 bases; nucleotides not matched to a gene: 8. This CDR3 contains 15 residues. CDR1 and CDR2 from the germline V gene are MGHRA and YSYEKL. CDR3 sequence: CASSLIAGGGYEQFF. CDR3 bases: TGCGCCAGCAGCCTGATAGCGGGAGGCGGGTATGAGCAGTTCTTC.

The V gene is TRBV7-6, the J gene TRBJ1-4; 7 bases align to TRBD1. V was clipped by 1 base and J by 8 bases; unmatched bases: 4. The CDR3 length is 14 residues. Germline V gene sequence: CDR1 SGHVS, CDR2 FNYEAQ. CDR3 sequence (DNA): TGTGCCAGCAGCTTAGGGGGACAGACCGAAAAACTGTTTTTT. Translating gives CASSLGGQTEKLFF.